This T cell receptor (beta chain) came from a study of low-dose radiotherapy and immunotherapy resistance in tumors (dated by TCRdb to 2021 to 2024). About the investigation overall: In Cohort 1, each fraction delivered 0.5 Gy every 2 weeks, and the prescribed total PTV dose was 6.5 Gy. Eight patients were included in the translational analysis, namely three from the first dose cohort plus the first five from the second dose cohort. Nivolumab and ipilimumab were both given intravenously, with nivolumab at a 240 mg flat dose every two weeks and ipilimumab at 1 mg/kg every six weeks. Intravenous cyclophosphamide at 200 mg/m2 was administered every two weeks, one day ahead of each radiation and immunotherapy administration. Starting on cycle 1 day 1, patients took 300 mg of aspirin by mouth once a day for four cycles. No randomization into treatment groups was done for the people taking part in the trial. For Cohort 2, the dose was 1 Gy per fraction given every two weeks, adding up to 13 Gy in total across 26 weeks.

TCRdb records Illumina HiSeq 2500 as the sequencer. First-strand cDNA was synthesized using Superscript III and a set of TRAV- and TRBV-specific primers, so that both TCRalpha and TCRbeta chains were covered. TCRs were amplified for 20 to 25 PCR cycles with Phusion, using a constant-region primer paired with the adapter attached to the V primers. The isolated mRNA was amplified using the MessageAmp II aRNA Amplification Kit, with in vitro transcription performed for about 16 hours at 37 degrees C. The Dynabeads mRNA DIRECT Purification Kit was used to isolate mRNA for TCR sequencing. Indexed Illumina adapters were added in a second Phusion PCR of roughly 26 cycles, after which AMPure XP beads were used to purify the products. Turning to the authors' computational methods: Using custom Perl scripts, TCR sequences encoding the same protein were pooled, out-of-frame sequences were removed, and the abundance of each clonotype was computed. TCR sequences supported by only a single read were excluded from analysis. Repertoire metrics included Shannon entropy, Gini index, clonality, richness, and frequency of TCRs shared between repertoires. Starting from the raw public reads, TCRdb applied fastp trimming at Q25, assembled clones with MiXCR and retained in-frame beta chains. Rows are unified per CDR3 protein, each entry keeping the most common DNA and genes. TCRdb, not the authors, supplied the V and J calls. The sample table contains tens of thousands of distinct CDR3 sequences; only one count was recorded for 25% to 30% of them. The ten largest clones represent around a tenth of the sample.

Reading the label with the study, this specimen's time point is: after trial treatment. The sample's treatment or condition label, in plain terms: LDRT plus nivolumab, ipilimumab, low-dose cyclophosphamide and aspirin (RACIN trial). The donors came from RACIN, which was a single-arm phase I dose-escalation trial that paired nivolumab and ipilimumab with aspirin, low-dose cyclophosphamide and low-dose radiotherapy. Patients were eligible if they had advanced solid tumors that were TIL-negative. This clonotype occurred many times. Its antigen remains undetermined. The record has no base qualities; no much larger clone is one base away. Sample: PBMCs, taken after low-dose radiotherapy plus immunotherapy. The TCR was taken from a male donor with prostate cancer.

The CDR3 amino acid sequence is: CASSLSPAGEFPNYGYTF. The sequenced DNA is TGTGCCAGCAGTTTATCCCCGGCAGGGGAGTTCCCTAACTATGGCTACACCTTC. This sequence uses TRBV28 and TRBJ1-2; perhaps TRBD1 is the D gene, with 6 bases matching. V gives up 1 base and J gives up 0 bases, and the segment between their germline ends measures 18 bases. The CDR3 runs 18 amino acids, cysteine and phenylalanine included. CDR3 DNA is the only sequence kept; it has 54 bases, read in frame from the first base. In the germline V gene, CDR1 corresponds to MDHEN and CDR2 to SYDVKM.